The rows below give T cell receptor beta chains drawn from one sample of a study of T cell changes during pregnancy in multiple sclerosis. This table comes from immunoSEQ multiplex PCR, and its TCRdb copy is limited to in-frame clones, with some not included. Of roughly 49,000 clones detected, more than 85% appear once; the ten largest clones hold less than 6.5%. This sample comprised CD8+ T cells from peripheral blood mononuclear cells, obtained in the first trimester of pregnancy. These receptors all stem from a female donor with multiple sclerosis, enrolled in a pregnancy study. Each CDR3 is given with its conserved first and last residue. The D gene is left open where the match is weak. Only part of the rows carry a size: once, few, many, or a class if the clone is expanded.

v_call,clone_size,d_call,j_call,cdr3_nt,cdr3_aa
TRBV19,few,-,TRBJ1-1,TGTGCCAGTAGTATAGCCCGAGGGACTGAAGCTTTCTTT,CASSIARGTEAFF
TRBV29-1,-,-,TRBJ1-2,TGCAGCGTCTATGCAGGGGTCTCTAACTATGGCTACACCTTC,CSVYAGVSNYGYTF
TRBV6-1,-,-,TRBJ1-1,TGTGCCAGCAGTGAAGCAGGAAGGGGAGGCACTGAAGCTTTCTTT,CASSEAGRGGTEAFF
TRBV28,once,-,TRBJ2-1,TGTGCCAGCAGTTTATGGGCCCAAGGAGGCAATGAGCAGTTCTTC,CASSLWAQGGNEQFF
TRBV10-3,-,-,TRBJ1-5,TGTGCCATCAGTGAGTCGAGGCAGCCCCAGCATTTT,CAISESRQPQHF
TRBV11-2,-,TRBD2,TRBJ2-7,TGTGCCAGCAGCACCGGGGGGAGCTACGCGCAGTACTTC,CASSTGGSYAQYF
TRBV29-1,-,TRBD1,TRBJ1-1,TGCAGCGTACCGGGACAGATGAACACTGAAGCTTTCTTT,CSVPGQMNTEAFF
TRBV28,-,TRBD2,TRBJ2-7,TGTGCCAGCAGACCCCTAGCGGGAGCCTACGAGCAGTACTTC,CASRPLAGAYEQYF
TRBV19,-,-,TRBJ1-1,TGTGCCAGTAGTATAGGGGCGGGCACTGAAGCTTTCTTT,CASSIGAGTEAFF
TRBV27,-,-,TRBJ1-5,TGTGCCAGCAGTTTAAGACAGTCGAATCAGCCCCAGCATTTT,CASSLRQSNQPQHF
TRBV5-1,-,TRBD1,TRBJ2-1,TGCGCCAGCAGCTTGACAGGGGCTGATGAGCAGTTCTTC,CASSLTGADEQFF
TRBV9,-,TRBD2,TRBJ2-1,TGTGCCAGCAGCTTAAGCGGGAGGAGCCGTGAGCAGTTCTTC,CASSLSGRSREQFF
TRBV6-1,-,-,TRBJ2-1,TGTGCCAGCGAGTTCAGACGGGATGAGCAGTTCTTC,CASEFRRDEQFF
TRBV19,-,TRBD1,TRBJ1-5,TGTGCCAGTAGTGTACAGGGGGATCAGCCCCAGCATTTT,CASSVQGDQPQHF
TRBV6-5,once,TRBD2,TRBJ2-1,TGTGCCAGCAGTTACGCTAGCGGGGGTCCGGGGCAGTTCTTC,CASSYASGGPGQFF
TRBV5-1,-,TRBD1,TRBJ2-7,TGCGCCAGCAGCCCATCCGGGACAGAGTACGAGCAGTACTTC,CASSPSGTEYEQYF
TRBV19,few,TRBD1,TRBJ1-1,TGTGCCAGTAGCCTTACTTCAGGGGGCAACACTGAAGCTTTCTTT,CASSLTSGGNTEAFF
TRBV7-2,once,TRBD1,TRBJ1-2,TGTGCCAGCAGCCGTCCGGGACAGGACTATGGCTACACCTTC,CASSRPGQDYGYTF
TRBV28,-,TRBD2,TRBJ2-1,TGTGCCAGCAGTCCGCCTAGCGGGGGCTCCTACAATGAGCAGTTCTTC,CASSPPSGGSYNEQFF
TRBV10-3,few,TRBD2,TRBJ2-7,TGTGCCATCAGTGAGTCAAGACTAGCGGGAGGGCGGTACGAGCAGTACTTC,CAISESRLAGGRYEQYF
TRBV4-3,-,-,TRBJ1-1,TGCGCCAGCAGCCAAGAATACGGGGTGGGAACTGAAGCTTTCTTT,CASSQEYGVGTEAFF
TRBV6-4,-,-,TRBJ2-1,TGTGCCGGGGGGGGCCGGTCGCCCCGCTCCTACAATGAGCAGTTCTTC,CAGGGRSPRSYNEQFF
TRBV6-1,-,-,TRBJ1-5,TGTGCCAGCAAACCCACAGGGTATCAGCCCCAGCATTTT,CASKPTGYQPQHF
TRBV7-2,-,TRBD2,TRBJ2-2,TGTGCCAGCAGCTTCCGGGAGGTCCCGACCGGGGAGCTGTTTTTT,CASSFREVPTGELFF
TRBV7-9,-,-,TRBJ1-5,TGTGCCAGCAGCGAAACAAGCAATCAGCCCCAGCATTTT,CASSETSNQPQHF
TRBV9,-,TRBD1,TRBJ2-5,TGTGCCAGCAGCGAAGGACAGGTTGGCCAAGAGACCCAGTACTTC,CASSEGQVGQETQYF
TRBV5-1,-,-,TRBJ2-7,TGCGCCAGCAGCTGGACTACTGACCCCTACGAGCAGTACTTC,CASSWTTDPYEQYF
TRBV7-2,once,TRBD2,TRBJ2-7,TGTGCCAGCAGCTTTAGCGGGAAGAGCTCCTACGAGCAGTACTTC,CASSFSGKSSYEQYF
TRBV10-3,-,TRBD2,TRBJ2-5,TGTGCCATCAGTGAGCAGCAGGCGGGAGGGGAGACCCAGTACTTC,CAISEQQAGGETQYF
TRBV19,-,TRBD1,TRBJ2-1,TGTGCCAGTAGCCTGGACAGGAGCTCCTACAATGAGCAGTTCTTC,CASSLDRSSYNEQFF
TRBV27,-,TRBD2,TRBJ2-7,TGTGCCAGCAGTTTAGCGACTAGCGGGAGTGGGATTATTTACGAGCAGTACTTC,CASSLATSGSGIIYEQYF
TRBV9,-,-,TRBJ2-7,TGTGCCAGCAGCGTAGCTCTCGGGACCTACGAGCAGTACTTC,CASSVALGTYEQYF
TRBV30,-,TRBD1,TRBJ1-1,TGTGCCTGGAGTGGGACAGGGACTGAAGCTTTCTTT,CAWSGTGTEAFF
TRBV2,-,TRBD2,TRBJ2-5,TGTGCCAGCAGTGTTGCGGGGGGTTGGGAGACCCAGTACTTC,CASSVAGGWETQYF
TRBV11-2,-,-,TRBJ1-3,TGTGCCAGCAGCTTCAGCTCTGGAAACACCATATATTTT,CASSFSSGNTIYF
TRBV11-1,-,TRBD2,TRBJ2-1,TGTGCCAGCAGCTTCAGCGGGAGGGCCGAAGATGAGCAGTTCTTC,CASSFSGRAEDEQFF
TRBV6-4,-,-,TRBJ2-1,TGTGCCAGCAGTGACCGTGACAATGAGCAGTTCTTC,CASSDRDNEQFF
TRBV4-3,-,TRBD2,TRBJ2-7,TGCGCCAGCAGCCCGTCGGGGGGTATCTACGAGCAGTACTTC,CASSPSGGIYEQYF
TRBV9,-,-,TRBJ1-2,TGTGCCAGCAGCGTAGCTGGCGGGCTATCTGGCTACACCTTC,CASSVAGGLSGYTF
TRBV4-1,-,TRBD2,TRBJ2-2,TGCGCCAGCAGCCAAGTAGGGACTAGCGGCGGGGAGCTGTTTTTT,CASSQVGTSGGELFF
TRBV5-1,-,TRBD2,TRBJ2-5,TGCGCCAGCAGATTTGAGGGAGCGGGAGGAGAGACCCAGTACTTC,CASRFEGAGGETQYF
TRBV27,-,-,TRBJ1-2,TGTGCCAGCAGTTTAGGGCAGGGCAACTATGGCTACACCTTC,CASSLGQGNYGYTF
TRBV4-1,-,TRBD2,TRBJ2-1,TGCGCCAGCAGCCCTCCGGGACTAGCCATTAATGAGCAGTTCTTC,CASSPPGLAINEQFF
TRBV28,-,TRBD1,TRBJ2-7,TGTGCCAGCAGTTCCCCCGGGACAGGGGGCCTTCTGGGTTACGAGCAGTACTTC,CASSSPGTGGLLGYEQYF
TRBV4-3,-,-,TRBJ1-3,TGCGCCAGCAGCCGTGGCCCGTCGTGGTATGGAAACACCATATATTTT,CASSRGPSWYGNTIYF